This T cell receptor (beta chain) was recorded in a study of T cell repertoires in cytomegalovirus infection. Background on the study: Based on public TCR beta signatures, there were indications of CMV infection and of a matching HLA type. Study-wide findings and caveats: The study identified carriers of CMV plus the relevant HLA from cumulative public TCR beta family frequency. Across the ex vivo response, the dominant clonotypes were HLA-C-restricted CMV-specific TCR beta clonotypes.

V dropped 5 bases and J dropped 0 bases, with 14 bases sitting between them. The CDR3 sequence is 15 residues long. Germline V gene sequence: CDR1 SGHVS, CDR2 FNYEAQ. In its sample, this clonotype was seen many times. The antigen is undetermined. TCRdb passed the reads through MiXCR, listing each CDR3 protein once. The table includes a few hundred thousand distinct CDR3 sequences, approximately 17% detected once. The genes are TRBV7-6 and TRBJ2-7; D possibly corresponds to TRBD2 (5 bases). The sequencing input was CD8+ T cells from PBMCs. The receptor's source is a human donor in good health (CMV status not recorded). Some clones in this sample may be carry-over from other donors' samples. Written as DNA, the CDR3 is TGTGCCAGCAGCCCCGCGGGCGGCTCCTCCTACGAGCAGTACTTC. It codes for CASSPAGGSSYEQYF.